Detailed here is one TCR beta chain. What it binds is not known. The data originate from a study of cytomegalovirus exposure and HLA in healthy donors. General study points: Upon later analysis, HLA-associated TCR beta chains proved more clonally expanded than other, equally common chains.

Germline CDR1 MDHEN, CDR2 SYDVKM. Trimming removed 6 bases at V and 6 bases at J, with 12 bases between. This CDR3 has 14 amino acids. The PCR used 60 Vbeta and 13 Jbeta primers. Produced via immunoSEQ multiplex PCR; TCRdb's table is partial and in-frame only. The sample carries tens of thousands of clones, 65% to 70% recorded once. Donors likely had unrecorded immune exposures despite being nominally healthy when sampled. The TCR was taken from a woman aged 45 to 65 in good health and CMV-seropositive. The source material was PBMCs. The V call is TRBV28, the J call TRBJ1-6, with D perhaps TRBD1 (6 bases). This chain's CDR3 is CASSPAGVNSPLHF. The CDR3 DNA reads TGTGCCAGCAGCCCTGCAGGGGTTAATTCACCCCTCCACTTT.